These 16 T cell receptor beta chains originate from one sample sequenced in a study of blood T cell repertoires in COVID-19. Method: immunoSEQ multiplex PCR; TCRdb's copy keeps in-frame clones and lacks some. The sample holds under 300,000 clones, just under 85% seen once. Sequenced input: peripheral blood. Every receptor here comes from a woman of 80 years or more with acute or convalescent COVID-19.

CDR3 residues: CASGDRMNTEAFF. In DNA form, the CDR3 reads TGTGCCAGTGGGGACAGGATGAACACTGAAGCTTTCTTT. V and J are TRBV2 and TRBJ1-1, with 8 nucleotides matching TRBD1. The CDR3 sequence is 13 residues long. Per germline, CDR1 SNHLY and CDR2 FYNNEI. The junction had 3 bases not matched to a gene; V was cut back by 9 bases and J by 0 bases.

J is TRBJ1-2 and V is TRBV28, with 7 bases fitting TRBD1. V gave up 6 bases and J gave up 3 bases; unmatched junction bases: 4. The germline gives CDR1 MDHEN, CDR2 SYDVKM. This CDR3 has 13 amino acids. The CDR3 reads CASSEDRDYGYTF. In DNA, the CDR3 is TGTGCCAGCAGCGAAGACAGGGACTATGGCTACACCTTC.

The CDR3 bases are TGTGCCAGCAGCCGAACCTCCGGGACAGGGGAGGAAGCTTTCTTT. This codes for CASSRTSGTGEEAFF. The chain joins TRBV7-9 to TRBJ1-1; 10 bases are shared with TRBD1. In germline, CDR1 is SEHNR, CDR2 FQNEAQ (reference sequence). The CDR3 loop spans 15 amino acids. V trimming: 5 bases; J trimming: 8 bases; junction bases outside the gene matches: 11.

The chain employs TRBV9 and TRBJ2-5, with TRBD2 matching over 8 bases. Trimming cost V 0 bases and J 2 bases; bases outside gene matches: 6. CDR1 SGDLS and CDR2 YYNGEE come from the germline V gene. The CDR3 totals 16 residues. CDR3 nucleotide sequence: TGTGCCAGCAGCGTAGCTCAGGCTAGCGGGCAAGAGACCCAGTACTTC. Its translation is CASSVAQASGQETQYF.

The J gene is TRBJ1-1, the V gene TRBV9, with 8 bases aligning to TRBD1. J gave up 3 bases and V 4 bases, and 5 bases lay outside the gene matches. The CDR3 covers 14 residues. Per germline, CDR1 SGDLS and CDR2 YYNGEE. CDR3 DNA sequence: TGTGCCAGCAGCCCCCGGACAGGGCACACTGAAGCTTTCTTT. Residues: CASSPRTGHTEAFF.

This rearrangement joins TRBV7-2 to TRBJ2-2, with 9 bases that match TRBD2. CDR1 is SGHTA and CDR2 is FQGNSA in the germline V gene. The CDR3 has 16 residues. The V and J ends lost 5 bases and 0 bases, in that order; junction bases with no gene match: 4. CDR3: CASSLRLAANTGELFF. CDR3 sequence (DNA): TGTGCCAGCAGCCTTCGACTAGCGGCGAACACCGGGGAGCTGTTTTTT.

The chain joins TRBV30 to TRBJ1-1; TRBD1 agrees at 8 bases. J was trimmed by 5 bases and V by 3 bases; bases with no gene match: 5. Germline V lookup: CDR1 GTSNPN, CDR2 SVGIG (reference sequence). The CDR3 is 13 amino acids. The CDR3 DNA reads TGTGCCTGGAGCCGGACAGGGCGGACTGAAGCTTTCTTT. This translates into CAWSRTGRTEAFF.

The chain links TRBV27 to TRBJ1-2; D is perhaps TRBD1 (6 bases). Trimming removed 2 bases at V and 3 bases at J, with 10 bases between. In germline, CDR1 is MNHEY, CDR2 SMNVEV (reference sequence). The CDR3 length is 14 residues. CDR3 in amino acids: CASSLGQQYYGYTF. The CDR3 DNA reads as TGTGCCAGCAGTTTAGGACAGCAATACTATGGCTACACCTTC.

The chain joins TRBV6-1 to TRBJ1-5; D is undetermined. CDR3 length: 15 residues. Germline lookup yields CDR1 MNHNS and CDR2 SASEGT. Trimming took off 5 bases at V and 5 bases at J, with 16 bases between the two ends. CDR3 coding DNA: TGTGCCAGCAGTCAAATCGCAACCCGAGATCAGCCCCAGCATTTT. Its protein product is CASSQIATRDQPQHF.

This clone turned up a few times. The CDR3 reads CASSRSQANYGYTF. As DNA, the CDR3 is TGTGCCAGCAGCCGGTCTCAGGCAAACTATGGCTACACCTTC. The J gene is TRBJ1-2, the V gene TRBV5-4, with no clear D. CDR1 SGHNT and CDR2 YYREEE come from the germline V gene (reference sequence). The V end lost 4 bases, the J end lost 2 bases, and 12 bases lay between the germline ends. The CDR3 is 14 residues long.

This clone is a singleton in its sample. This chain joins TRBV5-1 and TRBJ2-2; a possible D gene is TRBD1 (6 bases). The CDR3 runs 15 residues. The V end was cut by 4 bases, the J end by 5 bases, with 15 bases between. CDR1 and CDR2 from the germline V gene are SGHRS and YFSETQ. The CDR3 DNA is TGCGCCAGCAGCATGGTACAGGGTGGAACCGGGGAGCTGTTTTTT. Translating it yields CASSMVQGGTGELFF.

The chain employs TRBV19 and TRBJ1-6; D ambiguous. Germline-derived CDR1 and CDR2 are LNHDA and SQIVND (reference sequence). This CDR3 contains 17 residues. Trimming took off 3 bases at V and 5 bases at J, with 17 bases between the two ends. The CDR3 nucleotides read TGTGCCAGTAGTATGCGGGCCTCACGGGAGGATAATTCACCCCTCCACTTT. Its translation is CASSMRASREDNSPLHF.

The V and J genes are TRBV9 and TRBJ1-2; perhaps TRBD1 as D (6 bases). CDR1 and CDR2 (germline): SGDLS, YYNGEE. Trimming stripped 3 bases from V and 10 bases from J, with 10 bases between. The CDR3 consists of 11 residues. The CDR3 DNA reads as TGTGCCAGCAGCGCCGCAGGGGCCTACACCTTC. Encoded protein: CASSAAGAYTF.

This chain joins TRBV6-1 and TRBJ1-3, with D uncertain. The CDR3 runs to 14 residues. Trimming removed 6 bases at V and 3 bases at J, with 12 bases between. Germline assignment: CDR1 MNHNS and CDR2 SASEGT. CDR3 nucleotide sequence: TGTGCCAGCAGCGCCCCCACCGGTGGAAACACCATATATTTT. It codes for CASSAPTGGNTIYF.

This chain links TRBV7-9 with TRBJ1-1; the D is unclear. V gave up 1 base and J gave up 1 base, with 7 bases separating them. Germline CDR1 SEHNR, CDR2 FQNEAQ (reference sequence). The length of the CDR3 is 14 residues. The CDR3 loop reads CASSLGQENTEAFF. The CDR3 nucleotides read TGTGCCAGCAGCTTAGGTCAGGAGAACACTGAAGCTTTCTTT.

This clone was detected only a few times. J is TRBJ1-6 and V is TRBV2; D possibly corresponds to TRBD1 (6 bases). The CDR3 sequence is 15 residues long. From germline, CDR1 is SNHLY and CDR2 FYNNEI. With 6 bases removed from V and 7 bases from J, the gap between germline ends came to 16 bases. This CDR3 is CASRPPAGVNSPLHF. CDR3 DNA: TGTGCCAGCAGACCCCCCGCAGGGGTCAATTCACCCCTCCACTTT.